Below, 25 T cell receptor beta chains from the same sample are listed, as sequenced in a study of cytomegalovirus exposure and HLA in healthy donors. 13 Jbeta primers and 60 Vbeta primers were used for the PCR. Here immunoSEQ multiplex PCR was the method, and the copy in TCRdb shows in-frame clones only, minus some. This table has tens of thousands of clones, about 81% appearing once. Sequencing was performed on PBMCs. These receptors were collected from a man between 50 and 59 years old in good health and CMV-seropositive.

This chain connects TRBV5-8 to TRBJ2-4; 9 bases are shared with TRBD1. Germline trimming cut 3 bases from V and 0 bases from J; bases unmatched to any gene: 4. In germline, CDR1 is SGHTS, CDR2 YDEGEE. The CDR3 is 16 residues long. The CDR3 coding sequence is TGTGCCAGCAGCTACCGGGACAGGGTAGCCAAAAACATTCAGTACTTC. Protein product: CASSYRDRVAKNIQYF.

The chain links TRBV4-3 to TRBJ1-5; TRBD1 agrees at 8 bases. CDR3 size: 16 residues. The junction had 3 bases not matched to a gene; V was cut back by 0 bases and J by 2 bases. CDR1 and CDR2 from the germline V gene are LGHNA and YSLEER. CDR3: CASSQDLTGGNQPQHF. The CDR3 region has the DNA TGCGCCAGCAGCCAAGACCTGACAGGGGGCAATCAGCCCCAGCATTTT.

This clone was seen a single time. This chain links TRBV4-2 with TRBJ2-4; 9 bases map to TRBD2. The V gene end was trimmed by 4 bases and the J gene end by 3 bases; junction bases not matched to a gene: 1. Germline CDR1 is LGHNA and CDR2 is YNFKEQ. The CDR3 runs to 14 residues. The DNA for the CDR3 is TGTGCCAGCAGCCTAGCGGGGGTCAAAAACATTCAGTACTTC. Its translation is CASSLAGVKNIQYF.

The chain has TRBV30 and TRBJ2-2; no clear D. CDR3 length: 15 amino acids. Deletions cut 1 base from V and 2 bases from J, with 11 bases between. The germline CDR1 and CDR2 sequences are GTSNPN and SVGIG (reference sequence). CDR3 protein: CAWSGHTVNTGELFF. The DNA of the CDR3 is TGTGCCTGGAGTGGGCACACCGTTAACACCGGGGAGCTGTTTTTT.

The chain has TRBV7-3 and TRBJ2-4; 8 positions agree with TRBD1. Trimming took 5 bases from V and 8 from J; bases not matched to a gene: 8. Germline CDR1 reads SGHTA; CDR2 reads FQGTGA. This CDR3 region has 14 residues. The CDR3 protein is CASSLSGGMDIQYF. CDR3 nucleotide sequence: TGTGCCAGCAGCCTATCAGGGGGCATGGACATTCAGTACTTC. Combining the CDR3 with reference TRBV7-3 and TRBJ2-4 gives the whole variable domain GAGVSQTPSNKVTEKGKYVELRCDPISGHTALYWYRQSLGQGPEFLIYFQGTGAADDSGLPNDRFFAVRPEGSVSTLKIQRTERGDSAVYLCASSLSGGMDIQYFGAGTRLSVL.

The chain couples TRBV2 to TRBJ1-5, with a weak D call TRBD1 (5 bases). V was cut by 3 bases and J by 9 bases, with 9 bases left in between. CDR1 is SNHLY and CDR2 is FYNNEI in the germline V gene. This CDR3 contains 12 residues. The DNA for the CDR3 is TGTGCCAGCAGTGACAGGGCCAGGCCCCAGCATTTT. Translation gives CASSDRARPQHF.

The CDR3 DNA follows: TGCGCCAGCAGCCAATGGGCTAGCGGAGCGAACACCGGGGAGCTGTTTTTT. It yields the protein CASSQWASGANTGELFF. The J gene is TRBJ2-2, the V gene TRBV4-1; 7 nucleotides line up with TRBD2. Per the germline V gene, CDR1 is MGHRA and CDR2 is YSYEKL. Germline trimming cut 2 bases from V and 0 bases from J; bases unmatched to any gene: 6. The CDR3 spans 17 residues.

A word on this clone: The same CDR3 is also encoded by other DNA sequences in this sample. This sequence joins TRBV5-1 and TRBJ1-1; tentatively, D is TRBD1 (6 bases). The V end was cut by 0 bases, the J end by 4 bases, with 10 bases between. Germline CDR1 SGHRS, CDR2 YFSETQ. There are 14 residues in the CDR3. The CDR3, as DNA: TGCGCCAGCAGCTTGGTAGGGGGGGGCACTGAAGCTTTCTTT. This encodes CASSLVGGGTEAFF.

This chain uses TRBV6-5 with TRBJ2-7; the match to TRBD2 covers 8 bases. Germline V lookup: CDR1 MNHEY, CDR2 SVGAGI. The CDR3 spans 14 residues. The junction had 3 bases not matched to a gene; V was cut back by 5 bases and J by 0 bases. CDR3 nucleotides: TGTGCCAGCAGTACCGGGGGGGCCTCCTACGAGCAGTACTTC. This codes for CASSTGGASYEQYF.

The rearrangement uses TRBV30 and TRBJ1-6; D gene unclear. V gave up 4 bases and J gave up 6 bases, with 10 bases separating them. The V gene's germline CDR1 is GTSNPN and CDR2 SVGIG (reference sequence). This CDR3 spans 13 amino acids. Here the CDR3 DNA reads TGTGCCTGGATGGAGAGAACTAATTCACCCCTCCACTTT. Protein sequence: CAWMERTNSPLHF.

This clone was observed a few times. The V and J genes are TRBV6-6 and TRBJ1-5; D is ambiguous. This CDR3 is built from 12 residues. Between the trimmed V and J ends, which lost 0 bases and 11 bases, there was a span of 8 bases. Germline CDR1 MNHNY, CDR2 SVGAGI (reference sequence). DNA for the CDR3: TGTGCCAGCAGTTACTCGGCAAGATCCCAGCATTTT. Translated: CASSYSARSQHF.

V usage is TRBV7-8 and J usage is TRBJ2-1; D may be TRBD2 (5 bases). Germline CDR1 reads SGHVS; CDR2 reads FQNEAQ. The CDR3 has 14 residues. The V end was cut by 8 bases, the J end by 6 bases, with 17 bases between. CDR3 DNA: TGTGCCAGCTCAGAGGGTTTCTGGGGCAATGAGCAGTTCTTC. It specifies CASSEGFWGNEQFF.

This clone was observed a handful of times. The chain employs TRBV13 and TRBJ1-1; unclear D gene. This CDR3 contains 14 residues. Trimming pared 3 bases from V and 5 bases from J, leaving 13 bases between. The V gene's germline CDR1 is PRHDT and CDR2 FYEKMQ (reference sequence). In nucleotides, the CDR3 is TGTGCCAGCAGCTTTGGAGGGCTGGGGACTGAAGCTTTCTTT. Protein sequence: CASSFGGLGTEAFF.

V gene TRBV10-3 combines with J gene TRBJ2-2, with 11 bases identical to TRBD2. The CDR3 is 18 residues long. CDR1 is ENHRY and CDR2 is SYGVKD in the germline V gene. V gave up 2 bases and J gave up 3 bases; unmatched junction bases: 8. The CDR3 here is CAISETLLAGEDTGELFF. The CDR3, as DNA: TGTGCCATCAGTGAGACCCTACTAGCGGGAGAGGACACCGGGGAGCTGTTTTTT.

The chain uses TRBV2 and TRBJ2-2, with D unresolved. CDR3 size: 12 residues. With 8 bases removed from V and 0 bases from J, the gap between germline ends came to 4 bases. CDR1 is SNHLY, CDR2 FYNNEI, per germline. The chain's CDR3 is CASSANTGELFF. The CDR3 DNA reads as TGTGCCAGCTCAGCGAACACCGGGGAGCTGTTTTTT.

This chain connects TRBV14 to TRBJ2-7; TRBD2 matches 10 bases. The CDR3 runs 16 residues. The V segment lost 1 base and the J segment 3 bases; nucleotides outside the gene matches: 6. Germline V CDR1 and CDR2: SGHDN, FVKESK. CDR3 protein: CASSQVQAGGLYEQYF. The CDR3 DNA is TGTGCCAGCAGCCAAGTTCAAGCGGGGGGGCTCTACGAGCAGTACTTC.

The count of this clone is one. The chain uses TRBV7-9 and TRBJ1-1; tentative D call: TRBD1 (5 bases). This CDR3 is built from 13 residues. Germline loops: CDR1 SEHNR, CDR2 FQNEAQ (reference sequence). V was shortened by 1 base and J by 7 bases, with 10 bases between the two germline ends. The CDR3 here is CASSLGRGGEAFF. CDR3 in DNA: TGTGCCAGCAGCTTAGGCCGGGGGGGTGAAGCTTTCTTT.

The chain uses TRBV6-1 and TRBJ2-7; 11 nucleotides line up with TRBD2. The CDR3 has 15 residues. J gave up 2 bases and V 6 bases, and 6 bases lay outside the gene matches. CDR1 is MNHNS and CDR2 is SASEGT in the germline V gene. The CDR3 here is CASRTGTSGAYEQYF. As DNA, the CDR3 is TGTGCCAGCAGGACCGGGACTAGCGGTGCCTACGAGCAGTACTTC.

Concerning this clone itself: Germline is not matched at one junction end, which may reflect a read error. V usage is TRBV18 and J usage is TRBJ1-5; D not resolved. There are 15 residues in the CDR3. Germline V gene lookup returns CDR1 KGHSH and CDR2 LQKENI. Written as DNA, the CDR3 is TGTGCAAGCTCACCACTCCGGGGAGACGATCAGCCCCAGCATTTT. This gives the protein CASSPLRGDDQPQHF.

The genes are TRBV29-1 and TRBJ2-5; D is possibly TRBD2 (5 bases). Germline CDR1 SQVTM, CDR2 ANQGSEA. Trimming took 7 bases from V and 5 from J, leaving 11 bases between them. This CDR3 region has 11 residues. CDR3 region: CSGATRETQYF. DNA for the CDR3: TGCAGCGGGGCAACTAGGGAGACCCAGTACTTC.

Here the CDR3 DNA reads TGTGCCAGCAGCGTAGGGACTAGCACAGATACGCAGTATTTT. Translating gives CASSVGTSTDTQYF. The rearrangement links TRBV9 to TRBJ2-3; TRBD2 might be the D (5 bases). The CDR3 consists of 14 residues. Germline V gene data show CDR1 as SGDLS and CDR2 as YYNGEE. V lost 0 bases and J 0 bases, leaving 5 bases between the germline ends.

This rearrangement joins TRBV7-8 to TRBJ1-3; unclear D gene. In germline, CDR1 is SGHVS, CDR2 FQNEAQ. With 1 base removed from V and 0 bases from J, the gap between germline ends came to 10 bases. This CDR3 spans 16 amino acids. CDR3 nucleotide sequence: TGTGCCAGCAGCTTAGTAGCAGGACTCTCTGGAAACACCATATATTTT. Its protein product is CASSLVAGLSGNTIYF. The full variable domain, in which reference TRBV7-8 and TRBJ1-3 provide the parts outside the CDR3, is GAGVSQSPRYKVAKRGQDVALRCDPISGHVSLFWYQQALGQGPEFLTYFQNEAQLDKSGLPSDRFFAERPEGSVSTLKIQRTQQEDSAVYLCASSLVAGLSGNTIYFGEGSWLTVV.

This CDR3 reads CASSQGWLSYEQYF. The CDR3 DNA reads TGCGCCAGCAGCCAAGGGTGGCTCTCCTACGAGCAGTACTTC. The chain joins TRBV4-3 to TRBJ2-7; unclear D gene. The CDR3 consists of 14 residues. The V and J ends lost 1 base and 0 bases respectively, with 7 bases between them. Germline V lookup: CDR1 LGHNA, CDR2 YSLEER.

This chain joins TRBV29-1 and TRBJ2-7; D may be TRBD1 (6 bases). This CDR3 comprises 12 residues. Germline V gives CDR1 SQVTM, CDR2 ANQGSEA. Trimming left V 4 bases short and J 1 base short, with 8 bases between. CDR3 bases: TGCAGCGTTGGAGACAGGTCCTACGAGCAGTACTTC. Translation: CSVGDRSYEQYF.

This clone has a handful of counts. A much larger clone is a single base away; this may be a read error. The chain joins TRBV15 to TRBJ2-5; 9 nucleotides line up with TRBD1. The CDR3 runs to 15 residues. V shed 6 bases and J 9 bases; nucleotides not matched to a gene: 14. CDR1 and CDR2 from the germline V gene are LNHNV and YYDKDF (reference sequence). The CDR3 reads CATSLQGAPWEAQYF. CDR3 sequence (DNA): TGTGCCACCAGTTTACAGGGGGCGCCTTGGGAGGCCCAGTACTTC.